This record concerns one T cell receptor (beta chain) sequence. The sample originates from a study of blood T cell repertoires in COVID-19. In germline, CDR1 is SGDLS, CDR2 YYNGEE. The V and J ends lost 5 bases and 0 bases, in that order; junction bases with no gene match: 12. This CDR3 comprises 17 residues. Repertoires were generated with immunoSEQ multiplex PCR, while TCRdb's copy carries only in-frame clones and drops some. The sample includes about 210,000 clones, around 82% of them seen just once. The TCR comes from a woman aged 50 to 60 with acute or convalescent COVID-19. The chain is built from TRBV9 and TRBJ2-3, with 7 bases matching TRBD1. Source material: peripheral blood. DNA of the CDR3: TGTGCCAGCAGGGATATACAGGGGACCTCTAGCACAGATACGCAGTATTTT. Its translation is CASRDIQGTSSTDTQYF.